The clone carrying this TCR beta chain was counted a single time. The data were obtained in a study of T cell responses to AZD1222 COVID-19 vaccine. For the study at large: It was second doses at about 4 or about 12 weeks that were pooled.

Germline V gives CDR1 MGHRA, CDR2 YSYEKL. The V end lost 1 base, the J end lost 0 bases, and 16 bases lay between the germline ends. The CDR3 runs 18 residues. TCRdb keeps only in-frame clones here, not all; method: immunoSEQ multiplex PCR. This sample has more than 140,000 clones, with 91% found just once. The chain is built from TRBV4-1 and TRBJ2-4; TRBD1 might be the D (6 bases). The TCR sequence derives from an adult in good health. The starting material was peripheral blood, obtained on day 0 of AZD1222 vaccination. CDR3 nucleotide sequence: TGCGCCAGCAGCCAAGGGCCAGGGGTACGGCTAGCCAAAAACATTCAGTACTTC. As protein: CASSQGPGVRLAKNIQYF.